Following are 19 T cell receptor beta chains from one sample sequenced in a study of blood T cell repertoires in COVID-19. The repertoire was sequenced with immunoSEQ multiplex PCR; TCRdb's copy has only in-frame clones and lacks some. Counted here are 95,000 to 150,000 clones, approximately 83% occurring once; the ten biggest clones make up about 4.2%. Sample: peripheral blood. Receptors originate from a woman aged 70-85 years with acute or convalescent COVID-19.

The chain uses TRBV30 and TRBJ1-1, with D perhaps TRBD1 (5 bases). V lost 0 bases and J lost 4, with 12 bases in between. The CDR3 length is 14 residues. Germline V gene data show CDR1 as GTSNPN and CDR2 as SVGIG (reference sequence). CDR3 amino acids: CAWSVTIGGTEAFF. The CDR3 nucleotides read TGTGCCTGGAGTGTTACAATCGGGGGCACTGAAGCTTTCTTT.

This sequence joins TRBV19 and TRBJ2-5, with 7 bases aligning to TRBD1. The CDR3 consists of 14 residues. With V trimmed by 5 bases and J by 5 bases, 8 bases remained unmatched. Germline CDR1 reads LNHDA; CDR2 reads SQIVND (reference sequence). The chain's CDR3 is CASSPQGVGETQYF. The CDR3 DNA sequence: TGTGCCAGTAGTCCTCAGGGGGTTGGGGAGACCCAGTACTTC.

The chain links TRBV24-1 to TRBJ2-3, with TRBD2 matching over 7 bases. V lost 5 bases and J lost 3; bases outside the gene matches: 4. CDR3 size: 14 residues. Germline lookup yields CDR1 KGHDR and CDR2 SFDVKD. For the CDR3, the DNA is TGTGCCACCAGTGGTGGGACTACTACAGATACGCAGTATTTT. Protein product: CATSGGTTTDTQYF.

The genes are TRBV5-1 and TRBJ1-6; 7 positions agree with TRBD1. J lost 6 bases, V lost 5 bases, and 8 bases had no gene match. From germline, CDR1 is SGHRS and CDR2 YFSETQ. The CDR3 has 15 residues. CDR3 residues: CASRIEGAVNSPLHF. The DNA for the CDR3 is TGCGCCAGCAGGATCGAGGGGGCGGTTAATTCACCCCTCCACTTT.

The genes are TRBV6-1 and TRBJ2-3, with TRBD2 matching 9 bases. Germline trimming cut 2 bases from V and 3 bases from J; bases unmatched to any gene: 6. Germline lookup yields CDR1 MNHNS and CDR2 SASEGT. The CDR3 runs 16 residues. CDR3 loop: CASSENAGGRTDTQYF. In nucleotides, the CDR3 is TGTGCCAGCAGTGAAAATGCGGGGGGGCGTACAGATACGCAGTATTTT.

The gene calls are TRBV7-8 and TRBJ2-1, with 11 bases aligning to TRBD2. Germline CDR1 is SGHVS and CDR2 is FQNEAQ. The trim removed 3 bases at V and 5 bases at J, leaving 3 bases unmatched. The CDR3 consists of 15 residues. Written as DNA, the CDR3 is TGTGCCAGCAGCTTCCAACTAGCGGGGGACAATGAGCAGTTCTTC. Protein: CASSFQLAGDNEQFF.

The V and J genes are TRBV11-3 and TRBJ2-3, with TRBD2 matching 8 bases. The CDR3 consists of 15 residues. The V and J ends lost 5 bases and 0 bases, in that order; junction bases with no gene match: 4. The V gene's germline CDR1 is SGHNT and CDR2 YENEEA. The CDR3 loop is CASSLLAASTDTQYF. The CDR3 nucleotides are TGTGCCAGCAGCCTACTAGCGGCTAGCACAGATACGCAGTATTTT.

The V call is TRBV6-2 or TRBV6-3, the J call TRBJ2-4, with 13 nucleotides matching TRBD2. CDR3 length: 18 amino acids. Germline lookup yields CDR1 MNHEY and CDR2 SVGEGT. The V segment lost 5 bases and the J segment 0 bases; nucleotides outside the gene matches: 7. The CDR3 nucleotides read TGTGCCAGCAGTACCGGGACTAGCGGGGTGATAGCCAAAAACATTCAGTACTTC. This gives the protein CASSTGTSGVIAKNIQYF.

Of note for this clone: The identical CDR3 is also encoded by other nucleotide sequences in the sample. This rearrangement joins TRBV6-1 to TRBJ2-7; 8 nucleotides align to TRBD1. The V and J ends lost 1 base and 7 bases, in that order; junction bases with no gene match: 3. The CDR3 has 13 amino acids. Looked up from germline, CDR1 is MNHNS and CDR2 is SASEGT. Here the CDR3 DNA reads TGTGCCAGCAGTGAAGGTAACAGGGGGGAGCAGTACGTC. It translates to CASSEGNRGEQYV.

The chain combines TRBV3-1 (or the pseudogene TRBV3-2) with TRBJ1-2; D possibly corresponds to TRBD1 (6 bases). The CDR3 spans 14 residues. Deletions cut 4 bases from V and 3 bases from J, with 12 bases between. CDR1 and CDR2 (germline): LGHDT, YNNKEL (reference sequence). The CDR3 bases are TGTGCCAGCAGCCTTGGGAGGGGGGACTATGGCTACACCTTC. Translation: CASSLGRGDYGYTF.

The J gene is TRBJ1-6, the V gene TRBV5-1; the D gene is possibly TRBD1 (5 bases). CDR1 is SGHRS and CDR2 is YFSETQ in the germline V gene. The CDR3 has 16 amino acids. V lost 0 bases to trimming and J lost 7 bases, with 14 bases between them. CDR3 in amino acids: CASSLAGREVNSPLHF. As DNA, the CDR3 is TGCGCCAGCAGCTTGGCGGGCAGGGAGGTAAATTCACCCCTCCACTTT. Supplemented by reference TRBV5-1 and TRBJ1-6, the full variable domain reads KAGVTQTPRYLIKTRGQQVTLSCSPISGHRSVSWYQQTPGQGLQFLFEYFSETQRNKGNFPGRFSGRQFSNSRSEMNVSTLELGDSALYLCASSLAGREVNSPLHFGNGTRLTVT.

This clone has a single count. In DNA form, the CDR3 reads TGCGCCAGCCGTCCGGGGGGCGGTGAGGAGACCCAGTACTTC. Protein product: CASRPGGGEETQYF. The J gene is TRBJ2-5, the V gene TRBV5-1; D is possibly TRBD2 (7 bases). Trimming pared 7 bases from V and 5 bases from J, leaving 18 bases between. CDR3 length: 14 amino acids. Germline assignment: CDR1 SGHRS and CDR2 YFSETQ.

This sequence joins TRBV5-4 and TRBJ2-5; 8 bases map to TRBD2. The CDR3 length is 14 residues. The V segment lost 4 bases and the J segment 4 bases; nucleotides outside the gene matches: 6. Germline V gene sequence: CDR1 SGHNT, CDR2 YYREEE (reference sequence). The CDR3 spells CASSNSGGGETQYF. In DNA form, the CDR3 reads TGTGCCAGCAGCAACAGCGGGGGCGGAGAGACCCAGTACTTC.

Only a few counts were recorded for this clone. V gene TRBV5-4 combines with J gene TRBJ1-1; no clear D. CDR1 is SGHNT, CDR2 YYREEE, per germline (reference sequence). The ends were cut back, 3 bases at V and 7 bases at J, with 10 bases in the middle. CDR3 size: 12 residues. In DNA form, the CDR3 reads TGTGCCAGCAGCTCACTATTAGGTGAAGCTTTCTTT. Its translation is CASSSLLGEAFF.

This clone has ten or more counts. This chain links TRBV5-5 with TRBJ1-5, with unresolved D. Trimming took 2 bases from V and 0 from J, leaving 9 bases between them. Germline V gene sequence: CDR1 SGHKS, CDR2 YYEKEE (reference sequence). There are 15 residues in the CDR3. The DNA for the CDR3 is TGTGCCAGCAGCTTATTGGGCTATAGCAATCAGCCCCAGCATTTT. It specifies CASSLLGYSNQPQHF.

The V and J genes are TRBV9 and TRBJ2-1, with TRBD2 matching 8 bases. The CDR3 is made up of 15 amino acids. V dropped 0 bases and J dropped 2; count of bases not matched to a gene: 1. The germline V gene encodes CDR1 SGDLS and CDR2 YYNGEE. This CDR3 is CASSVVSGTYNEQFF. The CDR3 DNA reads TGTGCCAGCAGCGTAGTTAGCGGGACCTACAATGAGCAGTTCTTC.

A few counts support this clone. V is TRBV11-3 and J is TRBJ2-3, with D possibly being TRBD1 (6 bases). Per the germline V gene, CDR1 is SGHNT and CDR2 is YENEEA. V was pared by 3 bases and J by 6 bases, with 25 bases between. This CDR3 is 18 amino acids long. The CDR3 nucleotides read TGTGCCAGCAGCTTTTGGGACCTTGACAGGCACGGATTGGATACGCAGTATTTT. Translating it yields CASSFWDLDRHGLDTQYF. The entire variable domain, with the rest obtained from reference TRBV11-3 and TRBJ2-3, is as follows: EAGVVQSPRYKIIEKKQPVAFWCNPISGHNTLYWYLQNLGQGPELLIRYENEEAVDDSQLPKDRFSAERLKGVDSTLKIQPAELGDSAVYLCASSFWDLDRHGLDTQYFGPGTRLTVL.

V is TRBV6-2 or TRBV6-3 and J is TRBJ2-1; TRBD1 might be the D (6 bases). Germline V gene data show CDR1 as MNHEY and CDR2 as SVGEGT. CDR3 length: 14 amino acids. V gave up 5 bases and J gave up 8 bases, with 16 bases separating them. This CDR3 is CASSGTTGPHEQFF. In nucleotides, the CDR3 is TGTGCCAGCAGTGGAACCACAGGGCCCCATGAGCAGTTCTTC.

This clone was found once. The rearrangement uses TRBV11-2 and TRBJ1-1; 11 nucleotides agree with TRBD1. With V trimmed by 6 bases and J by 4 bases, 4 bases remained unmatched. CDR1 and CDR2 from the germline V gene are SGHAT and FQNNGV. The CDR3 is made up of 14 amino acids. This CDR3 is CASRSGTGGTEAFF. The CDR3 nucleotides read TGTGCCAGCAGATCCGGGACAGGGGGCACTGAAGCTTTCTTT.